This T cell receptor (beta chain) was sequenced in a study of blood T cell repertoires in COVID-19. Study details: COVID-19 samples, acute and convalescent, were from the United States, Italy and Spain. From T cells, B-cell-depleted T cells, or PBMCs came the material, which was cDNA or gDNA.

Method: immunoSEQ multiplex PCR; TCRdb's copy keeps in-frame clones and lacks some. The sample has a few hundred thousand clones; about 90% are singletons. The sample consisted of peripheral blood. The TCR originated in a woman in her forties or fifties who had recovered from COVID-19.

CDR3 residues: CASRNNPLTDSPLHF. The DNA for the CDR3 is TGTGCCAGTAGGAACAACCCGCTAACAGATTCACCCCTCCACTTT. The rearrangement uses TRBV19 and TRBJ1-6; D remains ambiguous. Looked up from germline, CDR1 is LNHDA and CDR2 is SQIVND (reference sequence). The CDR3 is 15 residues long. With 6 bases removed from V and 8 bases from J, the gap between germline ends came to 17 bases. The full variable domain, with the rest looked up from reference TRBV19 and TRBJ1-6, is DGGITQSPKYLFRKEGQNVTLSCEQNLNHDAMYWYRQDPGQGLRLIYYSQIVNDFQKGDIAEGYSVSREKKESFPLTVTSAQKNPTAFYLCASRNNPLTDSPLHFGNGTRLTVT.